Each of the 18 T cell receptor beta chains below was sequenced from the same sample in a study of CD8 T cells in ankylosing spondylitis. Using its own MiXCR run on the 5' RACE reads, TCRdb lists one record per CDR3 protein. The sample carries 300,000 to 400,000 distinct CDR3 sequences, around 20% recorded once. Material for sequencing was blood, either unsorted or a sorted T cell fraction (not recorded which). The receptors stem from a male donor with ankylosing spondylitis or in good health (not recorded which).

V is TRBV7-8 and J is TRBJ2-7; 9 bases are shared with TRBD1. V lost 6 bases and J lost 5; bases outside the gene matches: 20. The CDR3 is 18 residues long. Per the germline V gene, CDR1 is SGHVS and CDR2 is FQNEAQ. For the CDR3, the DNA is TGTGCCAGCAGTCTCTTACAGGTGGGACAGGGAATTTACCACGAGCAGTACTTC. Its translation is CASSLLQVGQGIYHEQYF.

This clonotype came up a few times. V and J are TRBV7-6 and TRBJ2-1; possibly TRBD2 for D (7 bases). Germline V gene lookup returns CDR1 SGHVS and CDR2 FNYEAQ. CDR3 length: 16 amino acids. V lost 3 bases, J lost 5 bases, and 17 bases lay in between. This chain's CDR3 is CASSLAEGGGHNEQFF. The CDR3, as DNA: TGTGCCAGCAGCTTGGCTGAGGGGGGGGGACACAATGAGCAGTTCTTC.

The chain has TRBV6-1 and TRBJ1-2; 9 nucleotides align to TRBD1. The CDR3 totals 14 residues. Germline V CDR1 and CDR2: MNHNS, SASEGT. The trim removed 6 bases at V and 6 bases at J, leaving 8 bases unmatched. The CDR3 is CASSPYRDRDGYTF. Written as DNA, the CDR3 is TGTGCCAGCAGCCCATACCGGGACAGGGATGGCTACACCTTC.

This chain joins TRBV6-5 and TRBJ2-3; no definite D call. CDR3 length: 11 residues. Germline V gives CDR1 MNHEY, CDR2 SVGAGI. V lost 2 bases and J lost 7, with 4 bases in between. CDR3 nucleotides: TGTGCCAGCAGTTACGGGAATACGCAGTATTTT. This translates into CASSYGNTQYF.

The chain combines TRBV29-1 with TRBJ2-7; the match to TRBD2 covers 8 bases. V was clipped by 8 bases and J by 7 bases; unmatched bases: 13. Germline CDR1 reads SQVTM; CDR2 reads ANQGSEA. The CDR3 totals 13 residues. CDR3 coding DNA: TGCAGCTCGGGGGGGACTACCCCTCAAGAGCAGTACTTC. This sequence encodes CSSGGTTPQEQYF.

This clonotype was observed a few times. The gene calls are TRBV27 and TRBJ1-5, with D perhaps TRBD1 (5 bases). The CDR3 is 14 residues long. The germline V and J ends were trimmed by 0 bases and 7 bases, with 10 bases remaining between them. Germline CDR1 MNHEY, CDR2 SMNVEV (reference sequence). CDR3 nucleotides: TGTGCCAGCAGTTTATCGGACACCGGGCAGCCCCAGCATTTT. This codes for CASSLSDTGQPQHF.

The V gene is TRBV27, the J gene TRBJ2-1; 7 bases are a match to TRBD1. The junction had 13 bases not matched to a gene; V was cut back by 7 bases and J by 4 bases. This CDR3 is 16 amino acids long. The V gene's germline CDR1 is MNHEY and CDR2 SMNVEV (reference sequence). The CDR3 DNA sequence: TGTGCCAGCAACCTACAGGGGAGAATTGGTTACAATGAGCAGTTCTTC. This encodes CASNLQGRIGYNEQFF.

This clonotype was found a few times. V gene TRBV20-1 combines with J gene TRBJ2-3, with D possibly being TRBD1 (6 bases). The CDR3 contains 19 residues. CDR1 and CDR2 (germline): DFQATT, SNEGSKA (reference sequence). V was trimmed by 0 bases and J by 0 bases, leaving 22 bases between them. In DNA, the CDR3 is TGCAGTGCTAGAGATACCGGGGACACCCCAACGCTTAGCACAGATACGCAGTATTTT. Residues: CSARDTGDTPTLSTDTQYF.

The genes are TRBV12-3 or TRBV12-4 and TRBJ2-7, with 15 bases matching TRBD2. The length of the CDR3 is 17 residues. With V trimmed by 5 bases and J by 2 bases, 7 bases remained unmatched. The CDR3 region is CASSGGLAGGPPYEQYF. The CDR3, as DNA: TGTGCCAGCAGTGGGGGACTAGCGGGGGGCCCCCCCTACGAGCAGTACTTC.

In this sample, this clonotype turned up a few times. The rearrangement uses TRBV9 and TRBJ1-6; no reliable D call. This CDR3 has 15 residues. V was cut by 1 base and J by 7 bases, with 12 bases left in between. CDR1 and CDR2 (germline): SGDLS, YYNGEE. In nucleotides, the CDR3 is TGTGCCAGCAGCGTAAAGGGAGGTGGCAATTCACCCCTCCACTTT. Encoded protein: CASSVKGGGNSPLHF. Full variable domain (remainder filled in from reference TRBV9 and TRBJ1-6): DSGVTQTPKHLITATGQRVTLRCSPRSGDLSVYWYQQSLDQGLQFLIQYYNGEERAKGNILERFSAQQFPDLHSELNLSSLELGDSALYFCASSVKGGGNSPLHFGNGTRLTVT.

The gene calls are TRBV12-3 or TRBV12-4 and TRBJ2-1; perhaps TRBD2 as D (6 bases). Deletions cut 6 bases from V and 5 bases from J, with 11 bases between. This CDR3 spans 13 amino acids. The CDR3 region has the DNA TGTGCCAGCAGCCGGGGAGGACACAATGAGCAGTTCTTC. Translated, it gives CASSRGGHNEQFF.

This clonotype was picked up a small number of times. CDR3 loop: CASHSTLNTQYF. In nucleotides, the CDR3 is TGTGCCAGCCACAGCACGCTGAATACGCAGTATTTT. The V gene is TRBV28, the J gene TRBJ2-3; D is unclear. V dropped 8 bases and J dropped 7 bases, with 13 bases sitting between them. The CDR3 totals 12 residues. CDR1 is MDHEN and CDR2 is SYDVKM in the germline V gene.

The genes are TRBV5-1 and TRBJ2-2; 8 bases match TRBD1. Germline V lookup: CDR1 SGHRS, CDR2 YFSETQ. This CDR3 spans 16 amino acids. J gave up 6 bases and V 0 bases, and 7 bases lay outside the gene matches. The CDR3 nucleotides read TGCGCCAGCAGCTTGGAATCAGGGGGCAAGGCCGGGGAGCTGTTTTTT. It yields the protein CASSLESGGKAGELFF.

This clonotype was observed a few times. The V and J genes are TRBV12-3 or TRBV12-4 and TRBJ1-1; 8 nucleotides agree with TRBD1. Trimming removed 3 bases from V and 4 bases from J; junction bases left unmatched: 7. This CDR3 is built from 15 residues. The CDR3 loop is CASSFQGARSTEAFF. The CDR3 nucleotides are TGTGCCAGCAGTTTTCAGGGGGCGCGAAGCACTGAAGCTTTCTTT.

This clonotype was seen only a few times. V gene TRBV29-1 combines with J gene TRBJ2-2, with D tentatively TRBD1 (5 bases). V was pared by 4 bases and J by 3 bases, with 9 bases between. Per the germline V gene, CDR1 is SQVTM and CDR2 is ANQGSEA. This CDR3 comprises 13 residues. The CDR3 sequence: CSVGRVDTGELFF. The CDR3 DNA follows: TGCAGCGTTGGCAGGGTAGACACCGGGGAGCTGTTTTTT.

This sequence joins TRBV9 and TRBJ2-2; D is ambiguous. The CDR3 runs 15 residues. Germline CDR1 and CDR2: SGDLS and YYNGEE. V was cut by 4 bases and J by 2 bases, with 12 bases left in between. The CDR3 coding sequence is TGTGCCAGCAGCCAGTGGGTCACAAACACCGGGGAGCTGTTTTTT. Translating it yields CASSQWVTNTGELFF.

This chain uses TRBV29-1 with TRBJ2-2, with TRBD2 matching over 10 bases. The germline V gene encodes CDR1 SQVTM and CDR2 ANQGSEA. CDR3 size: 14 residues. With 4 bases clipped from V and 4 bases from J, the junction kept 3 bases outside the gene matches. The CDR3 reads CSVVSSGGTGELFF. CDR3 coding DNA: TGCAGCGTTGTTTCTAGCGGGGGCACCGGGGAGCTGTTTTTT.

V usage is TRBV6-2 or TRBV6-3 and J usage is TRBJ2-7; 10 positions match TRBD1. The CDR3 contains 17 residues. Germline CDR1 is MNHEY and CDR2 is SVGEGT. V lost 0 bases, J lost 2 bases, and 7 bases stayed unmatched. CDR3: CASSYSMGQGRAYEQYF. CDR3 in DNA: TGTGCCAGCAGTTACTCGATGGGACAGGGGCGAGCCTACGAGCAGTACTTC.